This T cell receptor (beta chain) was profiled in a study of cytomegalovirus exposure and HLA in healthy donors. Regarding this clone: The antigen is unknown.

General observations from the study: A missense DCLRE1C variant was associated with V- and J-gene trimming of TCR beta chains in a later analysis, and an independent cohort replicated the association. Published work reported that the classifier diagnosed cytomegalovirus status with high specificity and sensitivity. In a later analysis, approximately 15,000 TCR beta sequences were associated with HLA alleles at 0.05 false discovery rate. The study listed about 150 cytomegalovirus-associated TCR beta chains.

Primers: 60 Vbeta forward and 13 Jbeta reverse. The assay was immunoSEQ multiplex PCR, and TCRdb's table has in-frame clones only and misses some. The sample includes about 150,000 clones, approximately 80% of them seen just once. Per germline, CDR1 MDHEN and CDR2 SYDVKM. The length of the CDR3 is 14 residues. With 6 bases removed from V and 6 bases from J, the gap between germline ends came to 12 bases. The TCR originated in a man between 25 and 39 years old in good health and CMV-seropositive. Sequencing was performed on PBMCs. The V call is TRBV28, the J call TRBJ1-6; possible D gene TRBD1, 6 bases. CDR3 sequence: CASRIRTANSPLHF. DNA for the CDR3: TGTGCCAGCAGGATTAGGACAGCTAATTCACCCCTCCACTTT.